This TCR beta chain derives from a study of blood T cell repertoires in COVID-19. Across the whole study: The United States, Italy and Spain were the sources of the acute and convalescent COVID-19 samples.

There are 13 residues in the CDR3. Germline values: CDR1 SQVTM, CDR2 ANQGSEA. With 5 bases removed from V and 5 bases from J, the gap between germline ends came to 12 bases. Sequencing used immunoSEQ multiplex PCR; TCRdb keeps in-frame clones, though not all of them. The data show approximately 140,000 clones, more than 75% seen once. The TCR comes from a woman in her twenties or thirties with acute COVID-19. The chain has TRBV29-1 and TRBJ2-2, with D possibly being TRBD1 (6 bases). The source material was PBMCs or T cells enriched from blood (not recorded which). The DNA of the CDR3 is TGCAGCGTTCGGGACATTTGGACCGGGGAGCTGTTTTTT. Protein: CSVRDIWTGELFF.